This TCR beta chain was recovered during a study of blood T cell repertoires in COVID-19. Only in-frame clones appear in the TCRdb table, and some are missing; sequencing was by immunoSEQ multiplex PCR. Of around 150,000 clones detected, over 60% appear once; the ten largest clones hold 2.5% to 3%. The origin of this receptor is a woman aged 45 to 65 who had recovered from COVID-19. Material for sequencing was PBMCs or T cells enriched from blood (not recorded which).

CDR3 bases: TGTGCCAGCAGCGTGCACTCAAGCACAGATACGCAGTATTTT. Encoded protein: CASSVHSSTDTQYF. The chain couples TRBV14 to TRBJ2-3; no reliable D call. V was clipped by 5 bases and J by 0 bases, with 9 bases between them. CDR3 length: 14 residues. Looked up from germline, CDR1 is SGHDN and CDR2 is FVKESK.